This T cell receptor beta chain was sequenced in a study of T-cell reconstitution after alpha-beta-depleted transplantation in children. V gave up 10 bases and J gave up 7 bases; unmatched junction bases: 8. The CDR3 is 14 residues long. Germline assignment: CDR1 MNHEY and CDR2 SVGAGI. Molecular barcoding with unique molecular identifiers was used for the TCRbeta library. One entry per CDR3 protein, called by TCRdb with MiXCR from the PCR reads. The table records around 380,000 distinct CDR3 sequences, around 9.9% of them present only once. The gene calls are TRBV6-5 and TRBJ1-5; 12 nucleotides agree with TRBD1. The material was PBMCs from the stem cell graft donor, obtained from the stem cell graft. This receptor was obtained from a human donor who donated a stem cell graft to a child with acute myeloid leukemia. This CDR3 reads CATAGQGAGQPQHF. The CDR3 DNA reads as TGTGCCACTGCGGGACAGGGGGCTGGGCAGCCCCAGCATTTT.